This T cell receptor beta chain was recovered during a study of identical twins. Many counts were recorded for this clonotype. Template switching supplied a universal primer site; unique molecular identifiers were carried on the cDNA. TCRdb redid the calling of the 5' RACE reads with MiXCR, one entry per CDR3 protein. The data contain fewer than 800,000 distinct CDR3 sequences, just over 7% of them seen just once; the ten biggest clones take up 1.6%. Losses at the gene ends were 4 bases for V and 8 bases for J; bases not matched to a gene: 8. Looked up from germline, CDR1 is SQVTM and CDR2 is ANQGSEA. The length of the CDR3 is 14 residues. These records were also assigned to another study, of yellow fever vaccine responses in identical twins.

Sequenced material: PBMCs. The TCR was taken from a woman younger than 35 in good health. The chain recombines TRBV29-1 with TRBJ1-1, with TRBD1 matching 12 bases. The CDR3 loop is CSVGRDRGRGEAFF. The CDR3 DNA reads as TGCAGCGTTGGGCGGGACAGGGGGCGAGGCGAAGCTTTCTTT. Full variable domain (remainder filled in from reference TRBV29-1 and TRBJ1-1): SAVISQKPSRDICQRGTSLTIQCQVDSQVTMMFWYRQQPGQSLTLIATANQGSEATYESGFVIDKFPISRPNLTFSTLTVSNMSPEDSSIYLCSVGRDRGRGEAFFGQGTRLTVV.